This passage covers 10 T cell receptor beta chains from one sample sequenced in a study of T-cell reconstitution after alpha-beta-depleted transplantation in children. Unique molecular identifiers featured in how the TCRbeta library was prepared. TCRdb independently ran MiXCR on the PCR reads; one entry per CDR3 protein. The sample consists of roughly 310,000 distinct CDR3 sequences, approximately 20% of them appearing once. The sample was PBMCs, mostly from graft donor cells, taken 180 days after TCRalphabeta/CD19-depleted stem cell transplant. The source of these receptors is a male patient younger than 18 who had a stem cell transplant for acute lymphoblastic leukemia, so the T cells may come from the graft donor.

Written as DNA, the CDR3 is TGTGCCAGCAGCCGCGCCGGGACTAGCGGGACAGAGACCCAGTACTTC. Translation gives CASSRAGTSGTETQYF. This sequence joins TRBV7-3 and TRBJ2-5, with 13 bases aligning to TRBD2. This CDR3 comprises 16 residues. Losses at the gene ends were 5 bases for V and 4 bases for J; bases not matched to a gene: 7. The germline V gene has CDR1 SGHTA and CDR2 FQGTGA. Drawing the rest from reference TRBV7-3 and TRBJ2-5, the complete variable domain is GAGVSQTPSNKVTEKGKYVELRCDPISGHTALYWYRQSLGQGPEFLIYFQGTGAADDSGLPNDRFFAVRPEGSVSTLKIQRTERGDSAVYLCASSRAGTSGTETQYFGPGTRLLVL.

The rearrangement links TRBV29-1 to TRBJ2-7, with D perhaps given as TRBD1 or TRBD2 (5 bases each). Trimming took off 6 bases at V and 2 bases at J, with 8 bases between the two ends. Germline loops: CDR1 SQVTM, CDR2 ANQGSEA. The CDR3 loop spans 11 amino acids. CDR3 region: CSVGTAYEQYF. The CDR3 nucleotides read TGCAGCGTGGGGACCGCCTACGAGCAGTACTTC.

The chain couples TRBV7-6 to TRBJ1-5; D uncertain. Germline CDR1 reads SGHVS; CDR2 reads FNYEAQ. The CDR3 is made up of 15 amino acids. V shed 0 bases and J shed 3 bases, with 9 bases lying between them. The CDR3 here is CASSLADGHNQPQHF. The CDR3, as DNA: TGTGCCAGCAGCTTAGCGGACGGCCACAATCAGCCCCAGCATTTT. Combining the CDR3 with reference TRBV7-6 and TRBJ1-5 gives the whole variable domain GAGVSQSPRYKVTKRGQDVALRCDPISGHVSLYWYRQALGQGPEFLTYFNYEAQQDKSGLPNDRFSAERPEGSISTLTIQRTEQRDSAMYRCASSLADGHNQPQHFGDGTRLSIL.

This clonotype has only a few counts. The V gene is TRBV30, the J gene TRBJ2-3; D gene unclear. Per the germline V gene, CDR1 is GTSNPN and CDR2 is SVGIG (reference sequence). Deletions cut 0 bases from V and 7 bases from J, with 8 bases between. The CDR3 sequence is 12 residues long. The CDR3 nucleotides are TGTGCCTGGAGTGTACGTAGTCATACGCAGTATTTT. Protein sequence: CAWSVRSHTQYF.

This clonotype was picked up a small number of times. The rearrangement joins TRBV20-1 to TRBJ2-1, with 14 bases aligning to TRBD2. The V segment lost 3 bases and the J segment 1 base; nucleotides outside the gene matches: 5. Germline-derived CDR1 and CDR2 are DFQATT and SNEGSKA (reference sequence). The CDR3 contains 17 residues. CDR3 sequence: CSARGTSGRWSYNEQFF. The CDR3, as DNA: TGCAGTGCTAGGGGGACTAGCGGGAGATGGTCCTACAATGAGCAGTTCTTC.

J is TRBJ2-2 and V is TRBV4-1; TRBD1 might be the D (6 bases). V was trimmed by 0 bases and J by 4 bases, leaving 12 bases between them. There are 16 residues in the CDR3. Per the germline V gene, CDR1 is MGHRA and CDR2 is YSYEKL. CDR3: CASSQDTQGVTGELFF. Written as DNA, the CDR3 is TGCGCCAGCAGCCAAGATACACAGGGTGTCACCGGGGAGCTGTTTTTT.

This clonotype was observed a few times. The rearrangement joins TRBV10-1 to TRBJ1-1; D is unclear. Trimming left V 7 bases short and J 7 bases short, with 16 bases between. Germline V CDR1 and CDR2: WNHNN, SYGVQD (reference sequence). The CDR3 is 13 residues long. The CDR3 loop is CASNDNGEGEAFF. The CDR3 coding sequence is TGCGCCAGCAACGATAACGGGGAGGGTGAAGCTTTCTTT.

This clonotype was detected only a few times. V usage is TRBV27 and J usage is TRBJ2-1, with unresolved D. CDR3 size: 12 residues. The germline gives CDR1 MNHEY, CDR2 SMNVEV (reference sequence). Trimming left V 5 bases short and J 8 bases short, with 10 bases between. The CDR3 here is CASSNRRHEQFF. The DNA of the CDR3 is TGTGCCAGCAGTAACCGACGGCATGAGCAGTTCTTC.

This chain connects TRBV14 to TRBJ2-1; D gene uncertain. The length of the CDR3 is 16 residues. The V gene's germline CDR1 is SGHDN and CDR2 FVKESK. The ends were cut back, 4 bases at V and 2 bases at J, with 15 bases in the middle. CDR3 loop: CASSPLRKVTYNEQFF. The CDR3 DNA reads as TGTGCCAGCAGCCCCTTACGAAAGGTTACCTACAATGAGCAGTTCTTC.

This clonotype has just a few counts. The chain employs TRBV5-1 and TRBJ2-3; possibly TRBD2 for D (5 bases). The CDR3 has 13 residues. Deletions cut 0 bases from V and 5 bases from J, with 7 bases between. CDR1 is SGHRS and CDR2 is YFSETQ in the germline V gene. CDR3 sequence (DNA): TGCGCCAGCAGCTTGGGACGGGGAGATACGCAGTATTTT. As protein: CASSLGRGDTQYF.